The next 11 T cell receptor beta chains were all read from a single sample in a study of a mutant IDH1 vaccine in newly diagnosed glioma. This table comes from immunoSEQ multiplex PCR, and its TCRdb copy is limited to in-frame clones, with some not included. Among some 62,000 clones listed, around 86% were seen once. Their antigens remain unidentified. Time point in this sample: week 47, end of study. Vaccination used 300 ug of mutant IDH1 20-mer peptide per dose, with topical imiquimod. The specimen was PBMCs, collected from a glioma patient whose treatment included an IDH1 peptide vaccine. The receptors shown here come from a man in his thirties or forties with glioma.

This chain joins TRBV30 and TRBJ1-1, with no clear D. CDR1 is GTSNPN and CDR2 is SVGIG in the germline V gene (reference sequence). V was shortened by 5 bases and J by 7 bases, with 17 bases between the two germline ends. This CDR3 spans 13 amino acids. This chain's CDR3 is CAWGMGRVIEAFF. CDR3 nucleotides: TGTGCCTGGGGGATGGGGAGGGTTATTGAAGCTTTCTTT.

The chain recombines TRBV4-1 with TRBJ2-4; D is tentatively TRBD1 or TRBD2 (5 bases each). The V end lost 9 bases, the J end lost 5 bases, and 14 bases lay between the germline ends. Germline assignment: CDR1 MGHRA and CDR2 YSYEKL. The CDR3 loop spans 13 amino acids. CDR3 sequence (DNA): TGCGCCAGTAAACCTTTGGGGGAAAACATTCAGTACTTC. This encodes CASKPLGENIQYF.

The gene calls are TRBV10-3 and TRBJ2-2; the D is unclear. CDR1 and CDR2 (germline): ENHRY, SYGVKD. Deletions cut 3 bases from V and 0 bases from J, with 8 bases between. The length of the CDR3 is 15 residues. CDR3 in DNA: TGTGCCATCAGTGATCACAGATCGAACACCGGGGAGCTGTTTTTT. It translates to CAISDHRSNTGELFF.

The genes are TRBV5-1 and TRBJ1-4; D is possibly TRBD1 (5 bases). Germline V gene data show CDR1 as SGHRS and CDR2 as YFSETQ. This CDR3 has 16 amino acids. Trimming pared 1 base from V and 8 bases from J, leaving 18 bases between. The CDR3 reads CASSLNGGSGLEKLFF. CDR3 nucleotide sequence: TGCGCCAGCAGCTTGAACGGAGGGTCGGGGCTCGAAAAACTGTTTTTT.

This clone has more than one count but fewer than ten. This sequence joins TRBV5-1 and TRBJ1-1; D uncertain. The CDR3 totals 14 residues. V shed 0 bases and J shed 0 bases, with 6 bases lying between them. Germline values: CDR1 SGHRS, CDR2 YFSETQ. The CDR3 reads CASSLGTLNTEAFF. CDR3 nucleotides: TGCGCCAGCAGCTTGGGTACGTTGAACACTGAAGCTTTCTTT.

V gene TRBV5-1 combines with J gene TRBJ2-3; possibly TRBD1 or TRBD2 for D (6 bases each). This CDR3 is built from 18 residues. Trimming shortened V by 2 bases and J by 6 bases, and 25 bases separated the two germline ends. The germline CDR1 and CDR2 sequences are SGHRS and YFSETQ. CDR3 DNA sequence: TGCGCCAGCAGCTTCGGGCTCGGCCTCGGGGGCCAGTTTGATACGCAGTATTTT. Its protein product is CASSFGLGLGGQFDTQYF.

V gene TRBV7-9 combines with J gene TRBJ1-6; unclear D gene. From germline, CDR1 is SEHNR and CDR2 FQNEAQ (reference sequence). With 4 bases removed from V and 13 bases from J, the gap between germline ends came to 8 bases. CDR3 length: 11 amino acids. For the CDR3, the DNA is TGTGCCAGCAGCTCCGATGGCCCCCTCCACTTT. Translating it yields CASSSDGPLHF.

The gene calls are TRBV6-5 and TRBJ1-1; maybe TRBD1 (5 bases). Germline V gives CDR1 MNHEY, CDR2 SVGAGI. CDR3 length: 15 residues. V was pared by 8 bases and J by 1 base, with 17 bases between. This chain's CDR3 is CASGEGGAPNTEAFF. As DNA, the CDR3 is TGTGCCAGCGGAGAAGGAGGGGCACCGAACACTGAAGCTTTCTTT.

The chain has TRBV5-1 and TRBJ1-2; 8 nucleotides line up with TRBD1. Trimming cost V 2 bases and J 5 bases; bases outside gene matches: 2. Germline V gene data show CDR1 as SGHRS and CDR2 as YFSETQ. The CDR3 length is 13 residues. The CDR3 is CASSLQGEYGYTF. The CDR3 DNA reads TGCGCCAGCAGCTTACAGGGGGAATATGGCTACACCTTC.

CDR3 sequence (DNA): TGTGCCAGTAGTTTCGCCCTGGACAGGGGCGAGCAGTACTTC. Translating gives CASSFALDRGEQYF. This rearrangement joins TRBV19 to TRBJ2-7; 9 nucleotides line up with TRBD1. V shed 5 bases and J 6 bases; nucleotides not matched to a gene: 8. CDR3 size: 14 residues. CDR1 and CDR2 from the germline V gene are LNHDA and SQIVND (reference sequence).

This chain joins TRBV30 and TRBJ2-5; TRBD2 aligns across 7 bases. The CDR3 extends over 13 amino acids. The germline CDR1 and CDR2 sequences are GTSNPN and SVGIG (reference sequence). V gave up 2 bases and J gave up 5 bases; unmatched junction bases: 5. The CDR3 nucleotides read TGTGCCTGGAGTTTTGCCGGGGGGGAGACCCAGTACTTC. Residues: CAWSFAGGETQYF.